The entry below gives a single T cell receptor beta chain sequence along with its context. CDR1 and CDR2 from the germline V gene are SGHAT and FQNNGV. Unmatched junction bases numbered 14, after V lost 4 bases and J lost 2 bases. CDR3 size: 18 residues. The sample comes from a study of cytomegalovirus exposure and HLA in healthy donors. PCR employed 60 Vbeta and 13 Jbeta primers. TCRdb keeps only in-frame clones here, not all; method: immunoSEQ multiplex PCR. Among about 130,000 clones listed, around 77% were seen once. The sequence was collected from an older woman in good health and CMV-seronegative. This chain uses TRBV11-2 with TRBJ2-1, with TRBD2 identical over 7 bases. The sample was PBMCs. The CDR3 loop reads CASSSRYGGSFTYNEQFF. The CDR3 DNA follows: TGTGCCAGCAGCTCAAGGTACGGGGGGTCCTTCACCTACAATGAGCAGTTCTTC.